The T cell receptor beta chain described here comes from a study of blood T cell repertoires in COVID-19. J gave up 3 bases and V 4 bases, and 11 bases lay outside the gene matches. Germline values: CDR1 SGHTA, CDR2 FQGNSA. This CDR3 is 16 amino acids long. The repertoire was sequenced with immunoSEQ multiplex PCR; TCRdb's copy has only in-frame clones and lacks some. Of about 220,000 clones detected, about four fifths appear once; the ten largest clones hold roughly 1.3%. This chain links TRBV7-2 with TRBJ2-5; 7 bases are shared with TRBD2. The TCR originated in a woman aged 40 to 49 with acute COVID-19. Sequenced material: PBMCs or T cells enriched from blood (not recorded which). The CDR3 DNA sequence: TGTGCCAGCAGCTCCAGGGTGGGAGGGAGAGAAGAGACCCAGTACTTC. This encodes CASSSRVGGREETQYF.